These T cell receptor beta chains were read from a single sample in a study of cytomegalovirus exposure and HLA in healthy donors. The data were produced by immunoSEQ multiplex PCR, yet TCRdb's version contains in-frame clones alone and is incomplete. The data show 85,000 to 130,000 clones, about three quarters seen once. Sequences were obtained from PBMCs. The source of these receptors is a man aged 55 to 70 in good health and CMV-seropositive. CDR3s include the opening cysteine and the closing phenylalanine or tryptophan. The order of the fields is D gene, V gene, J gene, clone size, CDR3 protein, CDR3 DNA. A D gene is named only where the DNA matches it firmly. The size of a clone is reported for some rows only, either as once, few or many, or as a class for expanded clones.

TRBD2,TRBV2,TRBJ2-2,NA,CASSESKRGGRIGELFF,TGTGCCAGCAGTGAATCAAAGCGGGGGGGCCGGATCGGGGAGCTGTTTTTT
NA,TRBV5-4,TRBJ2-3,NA,CASSFRQASQIQYF,TGTGCCAGCAGCTTCAGGCAGGCCTCACAAATCCAGTATTTT
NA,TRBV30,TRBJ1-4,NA,CAWSPPRGEKLFF,TGTGCCTGGAGTCCCCCCCGAGGTGAAAAACTGTTTTTT
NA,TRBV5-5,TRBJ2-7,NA,CASSLEDFSYEQYF,TGTGCCAGCAGCTTGGAGGACTTCTCCTACGAGCAGTACTTC
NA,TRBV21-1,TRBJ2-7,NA,CASSDKEGRGIPYEQYF,TGTGCCAGCAGCGATAAGGAGGGCAGGGGGATTCCCTACGAGCAGTACTTC
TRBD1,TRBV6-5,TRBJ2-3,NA,CASSSRLTGADTQYF,TGTGCCAGCAGCTCACGCCTCACAGGGGCAGATACGCAGTATTTT
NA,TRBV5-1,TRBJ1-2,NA,CASSDSFGYTF,TGCGCTTCGTCGGACTCCTTCGGCTACACCTTC
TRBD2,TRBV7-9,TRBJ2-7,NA,CASSQGLAGLPYEQYF,TGTGCCAGCAGCCAGGGACTAGCGGGGTTACCCTACGAGCAGTACTTC
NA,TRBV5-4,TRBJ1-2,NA,CASTLGRVEDGYTF,TGTGCCAGCACCCTAGGACGGGTGGAGGATGGCTACACCTTC
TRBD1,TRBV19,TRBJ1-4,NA,CASSPQGAGNEKLFF,TGTGCCAGTAGTCCACAGGGGGCGGGGAATGAAAAACTGTTTTTT
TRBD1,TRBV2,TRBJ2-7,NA,CASSEGRQGHEQYF,TGTGCCAGCAGTGAAGGCCGACAGGGCCACGAGCAGTACTTC
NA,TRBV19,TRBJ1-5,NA,CASSIATRGNQPQHF,TGTGCCAGTAGTATAGCTACCCGAGGGAATCAGCCCCAGCATTTT
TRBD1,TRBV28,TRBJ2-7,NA,CASSRPGTGGYEQYF,TGTGCCAGCAGTCGACCCGGGACAGGGGGCTACGAGCAGTACTTC
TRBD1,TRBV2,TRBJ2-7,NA,CASYQTGRPLITDYEQYF,TGTGCCAGCTATCAGACAGGGCGGCCCCTAATCACCGACTACGAGCAGTACTTC
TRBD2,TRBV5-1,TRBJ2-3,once,CASRSVLAGGITDTQYF,TGCGCCAGCAGAAGTGTTTTGGCGGGGGGCATCACAGATACACAGTATTTT
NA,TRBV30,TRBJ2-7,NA,CAWSVRGEQYF,TGTGCCTGGAGTGTAAGGGGCGAGCAGTACTTC
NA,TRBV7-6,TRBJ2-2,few,CASSLGQSNTGELFF,TGTGCCAGCAGCTTAGGCCAGTCGAACACCGGGGAGCTGTTTTTT